Reported below is one T cell receptor beta chain. The sample is drawn from a study of blood T cells in healthy people across ages. Germline values: CDR1 MNHNS, CDR2 SASEGT. After removal of 8 bases from V and 2 bases from J, the junction contained 7 bases not matched to a gene. The CDR3 sequence is 14 residues long. Alongside a J-beta primer mix, a sample-barcoded 5' primer served in a second PCR lasting about 7 to 11 cycles. Via MiXCR, TCRdb re-called the 5' RACE reads, giving one row per CDR3 protein. The sample holds hundreds of thousands of distinct CDR3 sequences, approximately 59% seen once. The sequencing input was blood. The chain recombines TRBV6-1 with TRBJ2-5, with 8 nucleotides matching TRBD2. This receptor was identified in a man aged 60 to 69 in good health. The chain's CDR3 is CASLRGGNQETQYF. CDR3 bases: TGTGCCAGCCTCCGGGGGGGCAATCAAGAGACCCAGTACTTC.